This T cell receptor beta chain was captured in a study of blood T cells in healthy people across ages. V lost 4 bases to trimming and J lost 6 bases, with 12 bases between them. CDR1 is MNHEY and CDR2 is SVGAGI in the germline V gene. The CDR3 runs to 13 residues. With a J-beta primer mix and a sample-barcoded 5' primer, a second PCR ran about 7 to 12 cycles. Each CDR3 protein gets one entry after TCRdb re-called the 5' RACE reads with MiXCR. This table holds some 1,800,000 distinct CDR3 sequences, 30% to 40% found once. V and J are TRBV6-5 and TRBJ1-2, with a weak D call TRBD1 (6 bases). Sequencing was carried out using blood. This receptor was identified in a human donor in good health. The CDR3 loop reads CASSSRDNHGYTF. In DNA, the CDR3 is TGTGCCAGCAGTTCCCGGGACAATCATGGCTACACCTTC.